This T cell receptor (beta chain) emerged from a study of cytomegalovirus exposure and HLA in healthy donors. Study overall: According to later analysis, the same platform produced the 120 or so validation and over 600 first-cohort repertoires. Study observations and caveats: Per published reports, the classifier diagnosed cytomegalovirus status with high specificity and sensitivity.

The protocol was immunoSEQ multiplex PCR, while the TCRdb copy is restricted to in-frame clones and leaves out a portion. The repertoire includes more than 300,000 clones, 86% of them detected once, and under 0.9% sits in the top ten. To note about this clone: Antigen unknown.

From germline, CDR1 is SGHRS and CDR2 YFSETQ. The CDR3 is 13 residues long. V lost 4 bases to trimming and J lost 6 bases; unmatched junction nucleotides: 6. The chain employs TRBV5-1 and TRBJ1-1, with 7 bases identical to TRBD1. This clonotype was sampled from a woman in her late teens or twenties in good health and CMV-seronegative. The sample taken for sequencing was PBMCs. The CDR3 DNA reads as TGCGCCAGCAGCCCGCCGGACAGGTCTGAAGCTTTCTTT. Translating gives CASSPPDRSEAFF.